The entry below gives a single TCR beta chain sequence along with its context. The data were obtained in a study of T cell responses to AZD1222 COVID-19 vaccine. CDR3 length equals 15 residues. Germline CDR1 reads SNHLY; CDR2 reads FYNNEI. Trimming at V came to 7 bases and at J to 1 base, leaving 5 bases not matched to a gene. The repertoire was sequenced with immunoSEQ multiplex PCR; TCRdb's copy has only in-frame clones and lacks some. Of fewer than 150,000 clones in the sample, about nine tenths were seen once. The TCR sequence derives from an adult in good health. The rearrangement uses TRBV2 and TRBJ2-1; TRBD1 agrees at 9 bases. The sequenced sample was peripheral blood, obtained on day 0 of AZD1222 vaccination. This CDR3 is CASTTGTGSYNEQFF. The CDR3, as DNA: TGTGCCAGCACCACCGGGACAGGGTCCTACAATGAGCAGTTCTTC.